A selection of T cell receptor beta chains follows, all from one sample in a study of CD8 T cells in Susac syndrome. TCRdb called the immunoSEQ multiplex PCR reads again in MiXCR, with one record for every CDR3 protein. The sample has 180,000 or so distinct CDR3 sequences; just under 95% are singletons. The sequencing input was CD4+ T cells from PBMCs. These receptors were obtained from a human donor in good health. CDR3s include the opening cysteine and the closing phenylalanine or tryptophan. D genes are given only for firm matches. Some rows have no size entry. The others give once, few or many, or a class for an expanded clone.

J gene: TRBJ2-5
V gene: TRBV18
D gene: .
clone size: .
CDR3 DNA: TGTGCCAGCTCACCAGAGGTGGAGACCCAGTACTTC
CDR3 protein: CASSPEVETQYF

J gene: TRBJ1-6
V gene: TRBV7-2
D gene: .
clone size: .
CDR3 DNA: TGTGCCAGCAGTGCCGGGGCCACTACTTCCCTCCACTTT
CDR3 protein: CASSAGATTSLHF

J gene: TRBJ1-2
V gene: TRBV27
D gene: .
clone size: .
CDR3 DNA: TGTGCCAGCAGCCGTCTAGGCCCGGACTATGGCTACACCTTC
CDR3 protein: CASSRLGPDYGYTF

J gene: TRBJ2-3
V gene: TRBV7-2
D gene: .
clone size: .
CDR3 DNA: TGTGCCAGCAGCTCCAACATGGCCGGAGGGCGCAGAGGAGATACGCAGTATTTT
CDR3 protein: CASSSNMAGGRRGDTQYF

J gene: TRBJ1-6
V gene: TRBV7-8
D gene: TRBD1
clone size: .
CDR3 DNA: TGTGCCAGCAGCTTACGGACAGGGAGGAATAATTCACCCCTCCACTTT
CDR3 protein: CASSLRTGRNNSPLHF

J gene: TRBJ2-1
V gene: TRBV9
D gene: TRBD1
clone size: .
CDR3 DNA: TGTGCCAGCAGCGTAGGCCCCGCGACAGGGGGCAATGAGCAGTTCTTC
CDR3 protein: CASSVGPATGGNEQFF

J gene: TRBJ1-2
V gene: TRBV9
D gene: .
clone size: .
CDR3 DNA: TGTGCCAGCAGCGAGCCCCAGAGAGGGCACTATGGCTACACCTTC
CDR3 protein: CASSEPQRGHYGYTF

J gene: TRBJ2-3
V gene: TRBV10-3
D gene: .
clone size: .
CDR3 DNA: TGTGCCATCAGTGAGCGGGGAGCGCAAGATACGCAGTATTTT
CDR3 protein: CAISERGAQDTQYF

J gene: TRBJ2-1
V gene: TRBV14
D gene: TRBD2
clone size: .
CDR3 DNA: TGTGCCAGCAGCCAACTGGGAGCGGGGGGGTACAATGAGCAGTTCTTC
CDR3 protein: CASSQLGAGGYNEQFF

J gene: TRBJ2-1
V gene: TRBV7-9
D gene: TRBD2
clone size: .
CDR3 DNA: TGTGCCAGCAGCTTATCGACTAGCGCCAATGAGCAGTTCTTC
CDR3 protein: CASSLSTSANEQFF

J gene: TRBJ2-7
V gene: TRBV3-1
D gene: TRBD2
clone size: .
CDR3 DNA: TGTGCCAGCAGCCAAGTGAGCGGGGGGGCCTACGAGCAGTACTTC
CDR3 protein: CASSQVSGGAYEQYF

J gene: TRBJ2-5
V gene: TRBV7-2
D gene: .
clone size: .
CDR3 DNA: TGTGCCAGCAGCTTAGCGATGATGGGCCCCGCTGAGACCCAGTACTTC
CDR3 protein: CASSLAMMGPAETQYF

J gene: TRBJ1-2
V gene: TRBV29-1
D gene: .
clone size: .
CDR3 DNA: TGCAGCGTTGAAGATTCAAGAGGCTACACCTTC
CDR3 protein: CSVEDSRGYTF

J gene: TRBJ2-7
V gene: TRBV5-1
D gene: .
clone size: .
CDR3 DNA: TGCGCCAGCAGCTTGGGACTTTCTGGCTACGAGCAGTACTTC
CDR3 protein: CASSLGLSGYEQYF

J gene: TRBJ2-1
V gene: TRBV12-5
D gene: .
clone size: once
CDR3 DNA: TGTGCTAGTGGTTTCGGGACCCGGGGAGGCAATGAGCAGTTCTTC
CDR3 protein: CASGFGTRGGNEQFF

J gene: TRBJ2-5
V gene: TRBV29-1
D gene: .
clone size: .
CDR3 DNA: TGCAGCGTCACCTCCGTCCAAGAGACCCAGTACTTC
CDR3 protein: CSVTSVQETQYF

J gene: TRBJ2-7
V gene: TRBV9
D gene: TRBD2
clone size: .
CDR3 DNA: TGTGCCAGCAGCGTAGGCGTAGCGGGGGGGCTCCACGAGCAGTACTTC
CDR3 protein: CASSVGVAGGLHEQYF

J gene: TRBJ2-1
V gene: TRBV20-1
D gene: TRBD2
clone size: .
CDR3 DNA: TGCAGTGCTCCTCCTAGCGGTTCGACCCACAATGAGCAGTTCTTC
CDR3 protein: CSAPPSGSTHNEQFF

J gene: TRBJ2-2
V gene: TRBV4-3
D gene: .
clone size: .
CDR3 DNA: TGCGCCAGCAGCCAAGCGGGCTCCAGGGACACCGGGGAGCTGTTTTTT
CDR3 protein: CASSQAGSRDTGELFF

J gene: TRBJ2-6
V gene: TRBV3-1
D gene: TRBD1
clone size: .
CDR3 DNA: TGTGCCAGCAGCCGCCTGACAGGGGGCCTACCTTCTGGGGCCAACGTCCTGACTTTC
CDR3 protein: CASSRLTGGLPSGANVLTF

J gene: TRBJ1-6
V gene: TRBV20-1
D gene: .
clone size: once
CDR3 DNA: TGCAGTGCAGGGGACGGGAATTCACCCCTCCACTTT
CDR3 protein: CSAGDGNSPLHF

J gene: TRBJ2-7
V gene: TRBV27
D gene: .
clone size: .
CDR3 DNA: TGTGCCAGCAGGACAGGTCACGAGCAGTACTTC
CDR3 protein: CASRTGHEQYF

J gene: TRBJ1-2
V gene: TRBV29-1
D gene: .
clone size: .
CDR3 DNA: TGCAGCGTTGAGGGCAGGGGAGACTATGGCTACACCTTC
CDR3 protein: CSVEGRGDYGYTF

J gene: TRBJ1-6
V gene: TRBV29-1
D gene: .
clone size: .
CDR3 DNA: TGCAGCGTGATATTGGCAGGCACGACTTCACCCCTCCACTTT
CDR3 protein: CSVILAGTTSPLHF

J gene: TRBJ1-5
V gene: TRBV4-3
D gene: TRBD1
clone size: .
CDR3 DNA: TGCGCCAGCAGCCAAGGGGACAGTCGTCAGCCCCAGCATTTT
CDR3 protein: CASSQGDSRQPQHF

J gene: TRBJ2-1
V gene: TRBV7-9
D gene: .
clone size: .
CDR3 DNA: TGTGCCAGCAGCTTAGAACTACAGTACAATGAGCAGTTCTTC
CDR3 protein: CASSLELQYNEQFF

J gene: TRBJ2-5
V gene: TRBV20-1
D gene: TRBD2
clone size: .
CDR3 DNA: TGCAGTGCTAGAGATCGACCTAGCGGGGGCCAAGAGACCCAGTACTTC
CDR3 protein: CSARDRPSGGQETQYF

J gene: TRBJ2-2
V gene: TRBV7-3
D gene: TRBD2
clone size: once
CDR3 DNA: TGTGCCAGCAGCTTACTGGGGACTAGGTCCGGGGAGCTGTTTTTT
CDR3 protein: CASSLLGTRSGELFF

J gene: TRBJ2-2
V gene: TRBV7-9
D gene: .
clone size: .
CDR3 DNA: TGTGCCAGCAGCTTAGTAGGACCCGGGGAGCTGTTTTTT
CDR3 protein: CASSLVGPGELFF

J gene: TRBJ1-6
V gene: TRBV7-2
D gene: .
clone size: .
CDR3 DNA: TGTGCCAGCAGCTTAGGCCAGAATCCCAATTCACCCCTCCACTTT
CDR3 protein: CASSLGQNPNSPLHF

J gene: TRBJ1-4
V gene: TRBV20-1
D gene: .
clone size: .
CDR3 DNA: TGCAGTGCTAGAGATCGGAGTAGGGAAAAACTGTTTTTT
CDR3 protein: CSARDRSREKLFF

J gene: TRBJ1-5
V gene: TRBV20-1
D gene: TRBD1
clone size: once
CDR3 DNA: TGCAGTGCTAGAGATAGACGGACAGGGGCAAGCAATCAGCCCCAGCATTTT
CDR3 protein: CSARDRRTGASNQPQHF

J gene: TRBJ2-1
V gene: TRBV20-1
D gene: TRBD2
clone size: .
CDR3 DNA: TGCAGTGCTAGCGGGGGGGACCTCTCCTACAATGAGCAGTTCTTC
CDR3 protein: CSASGGDLSYNEQFF

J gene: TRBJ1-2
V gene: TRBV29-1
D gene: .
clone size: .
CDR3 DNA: TGCAGCGTAGGCAGGGGAGTCGGGTATGGCTACACCTTC
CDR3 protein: CSVGRGVGYGYTF

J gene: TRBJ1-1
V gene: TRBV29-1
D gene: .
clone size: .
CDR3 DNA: TGCAGCGTTGAGGGCAAGATGAACACTGAAGCTTTCTTT
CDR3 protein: CSVEGKMNTEAFF

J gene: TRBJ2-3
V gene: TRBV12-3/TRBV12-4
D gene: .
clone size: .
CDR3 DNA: TGTGCCAGCAGAGGAAGTAGCACAGATACGCAGTATTTT
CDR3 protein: CASRGSSTDTQYF

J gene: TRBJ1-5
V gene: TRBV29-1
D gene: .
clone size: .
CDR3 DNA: TGCAGCGTTGATCAGGGAGACAATCAGCCCCAGCATTTT
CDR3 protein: CSVDQGDNQPQHF

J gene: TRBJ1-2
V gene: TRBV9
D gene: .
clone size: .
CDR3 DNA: TGTGCCAGCAGCGATAGACAAAACTATGGCTACACCTTC
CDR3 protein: CASSDRQNYGYTF

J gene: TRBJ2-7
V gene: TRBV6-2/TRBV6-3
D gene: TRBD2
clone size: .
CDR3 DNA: TGTGCCAGCCACTGGTCGGCTAGCGGGGGGAATAGCTACGAGCAGTACTTC
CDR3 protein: CASHWSASGGNSYEQYF

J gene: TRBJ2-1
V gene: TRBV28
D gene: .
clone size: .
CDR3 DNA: TGTGCCAGCAGTCCCTCCGTCTGGACCGGCTCCTACAATGAGCAGTTCTTC
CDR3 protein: CASSPSVWTGSYNEQFF

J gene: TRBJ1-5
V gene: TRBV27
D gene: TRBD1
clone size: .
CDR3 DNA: TGTGCCAGCAGGGACAGGTTTAATCAGCCCCAGCATTTT
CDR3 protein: CASRDRFNQPQHF

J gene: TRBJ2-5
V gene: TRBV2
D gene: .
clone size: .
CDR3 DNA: TGTGCCAGTTCTCCTATGGGGCTTGAAGTGAAAGAGACCCAGTACTTC
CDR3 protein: CASSPMGLEVKETQYF

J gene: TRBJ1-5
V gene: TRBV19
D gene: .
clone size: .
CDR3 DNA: TGTGCCAGTAGTATCCACGGGTCTGGGAATCAGCCCCAGCATTTT
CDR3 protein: CASSIHGSGNQPQHF

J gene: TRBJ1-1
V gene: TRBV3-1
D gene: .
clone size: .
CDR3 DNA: TGTGCCAGCAGGGCGGTCCCCAACACTGAAGCTTTCTTT
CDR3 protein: CASRAVPNTEAFF

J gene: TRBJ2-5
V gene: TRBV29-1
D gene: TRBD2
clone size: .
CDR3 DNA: TGCAGCGTTGAAGAGGAGACTAGCGGAGAGACCCAGTACTTC
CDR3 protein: CSVEEETSGETQYF

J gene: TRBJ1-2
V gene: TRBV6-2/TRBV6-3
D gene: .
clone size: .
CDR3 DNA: TGTGCCAGCAGTCAAACAGGGTCCATCTATGGCTACACCTTC
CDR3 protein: CASSQTGSIYGYTF

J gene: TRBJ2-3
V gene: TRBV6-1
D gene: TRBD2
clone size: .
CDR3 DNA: TGTGCCAGCAGTACCGGGACTAGCGGGCTCACAGATACGCAGTATTTT
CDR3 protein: CASSTGTSGLTDTQYF

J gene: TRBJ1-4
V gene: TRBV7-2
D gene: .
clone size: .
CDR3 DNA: TGTGCCAGCAGCTTAGTAGGTCCAACTGGTGAAAAACTGTTTTTT
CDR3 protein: CASSLVGPTGEKLFF

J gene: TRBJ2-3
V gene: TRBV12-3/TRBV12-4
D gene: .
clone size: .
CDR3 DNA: TGTGCCAGCAGTTTAGATGTGGGGCTCACAGATACGCAGTATTTT
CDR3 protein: CASSLDVGLTDTQYF